These T cell receptor beta chains were read from a single sample in a study of molecular identifiers for immune sequencing clone quantification. TCRdb re-called the PCR reads with MiXCR, one entry per CDR3 protein. This sample has around 40,000 distinct CDR3 sequences, with less than 20% found just once. The sample taken for sequencing was naive CD8+ T cells from blood, with Jurkat cell RNA spiked in. The receptors stem from a human donor in good health. Some libraries in this study had Jurkat cell RNA spiked in. CDR3s include the opening cysteine and the closing phenylalanine or tryptophan. The D gene is left open where the match is weak. Size is stated for part of the rows, as once, few or many counts, or as a class when the clone is expanded.

j_call v_call d_call clone_size cdr3_nt cdr3_aa
TRBJ2-7 TRBV20-1 TRBD2 many TGCAGTGCTAGACCCAGGGGGGGACTAGCGGGGGTGAACTACGAGCAGTACTTC CSARPRGGLAGVNYEQYF
TRBJ1-1 TRBV27 TRBD1 many TGTGCCAGCAGGACAGGGACCAACACTGAAGCTTTCTTT CASRTGTNTEAFF
TRBJ1-2 TRBV29-1 . medium-sized TGCAGCGTTGAATCTGTCTCTGGCTACACCTTC CSVESVSGYTF
TRBJ2-1 TRBV9 . many TGTGCCAGCAGCCTTCATCGGTCCGGGGGCGGAAACAATGAGCAGTTCTTC CASSLHRSGGGNNEQFF
TRBJ1-5 TRBV28 TRBD1 . TGTGCCAGCAGTTTATTACAGGGGTTCAATCAGCCCCAGCATTTT CASSLLQGFNQPQHF
TRBJ1-1 TRBV28 . . TGTGCCAGCAGTTCTGACAGACATGAAGCTTTCTTT CASSSDRHEAFF
TRBJ2-7 TRBV4-3 . medium-sized TGCGCCAGCAGCCCCTACCAGGGCTACGAGCAGTACTTC CASSPYQGYEQYF
TRBJ2-7 TRBV6-6 . . TGTGCCGGCACGGAAAGGGGCCAGCAGTACTTC CAGTERGQQYF
TRBJ2-3 TRBV12-5 . many TGTGCTAGTGGTTTGCCCCCGGCCACCTCAGATACGCAGTATTTT CASGLPPATSDTQYF
TRBJ1-5 TRBV7-9 . many TGTGCCAGCAGCGTAGACAGTAGCAATCAGCCCCAGCATTTT CASSVDSSNQPQHF
TRBJ2-2 TRBV24-1 . many TGTGCCACCAGTGATTACTACCAGACCACCGGGGAGCTGTTTTTT CATSDYYQTTGELFF
TRBJ1-1 TRBV3-1 TRBD1 many TGTGCCAGCAGCCTAGGGGACAGGGCCACTGAAGCTTTCTTT CASSLGDRATEAFF
TRBJ2-7 TRBV6-5 TRBD2 many TGTGCCAGCAGTTACCGGCTAGCGGGTCCTGGGGACGAGCAGTACTTC CASSYRLAGPGDEQYF
TRBJ2-3 TRBV5-6 TRBD2 many TGTGCCAGCAGCCCCCCCCTAGCGGGGGTCACAGATACGCAGTATTTT CASSPPLAGVTDTQYF
TRBJ1-5 TRBV18 . many TGTGCCAGCTCACCAGAAGCCGGTTTAAATCAGCCCCAGCATTTT CASSPEAGLNQPQHF
TRBJ2-2 TRBV7-9 . many TGTGCCAGCAGCTCCCGGGTAGGGGGCACCGGGGAGCTGTTTTTT CASSSRVGGTGELFF
TRBJ1-1 TRBV7-9 . many TGTGCCAGCAGCTCGGGGGACGGGTACACTGAAGCTTTCTTT CASSSGDGYTEAFF
TRBJ2-3 TRBV20-1 TRBD2 . TGTAGTGCTACGCTTAGCGGGGGGGGCACAGATACGCAGTATTTT CSATLSGGGTDTQYF